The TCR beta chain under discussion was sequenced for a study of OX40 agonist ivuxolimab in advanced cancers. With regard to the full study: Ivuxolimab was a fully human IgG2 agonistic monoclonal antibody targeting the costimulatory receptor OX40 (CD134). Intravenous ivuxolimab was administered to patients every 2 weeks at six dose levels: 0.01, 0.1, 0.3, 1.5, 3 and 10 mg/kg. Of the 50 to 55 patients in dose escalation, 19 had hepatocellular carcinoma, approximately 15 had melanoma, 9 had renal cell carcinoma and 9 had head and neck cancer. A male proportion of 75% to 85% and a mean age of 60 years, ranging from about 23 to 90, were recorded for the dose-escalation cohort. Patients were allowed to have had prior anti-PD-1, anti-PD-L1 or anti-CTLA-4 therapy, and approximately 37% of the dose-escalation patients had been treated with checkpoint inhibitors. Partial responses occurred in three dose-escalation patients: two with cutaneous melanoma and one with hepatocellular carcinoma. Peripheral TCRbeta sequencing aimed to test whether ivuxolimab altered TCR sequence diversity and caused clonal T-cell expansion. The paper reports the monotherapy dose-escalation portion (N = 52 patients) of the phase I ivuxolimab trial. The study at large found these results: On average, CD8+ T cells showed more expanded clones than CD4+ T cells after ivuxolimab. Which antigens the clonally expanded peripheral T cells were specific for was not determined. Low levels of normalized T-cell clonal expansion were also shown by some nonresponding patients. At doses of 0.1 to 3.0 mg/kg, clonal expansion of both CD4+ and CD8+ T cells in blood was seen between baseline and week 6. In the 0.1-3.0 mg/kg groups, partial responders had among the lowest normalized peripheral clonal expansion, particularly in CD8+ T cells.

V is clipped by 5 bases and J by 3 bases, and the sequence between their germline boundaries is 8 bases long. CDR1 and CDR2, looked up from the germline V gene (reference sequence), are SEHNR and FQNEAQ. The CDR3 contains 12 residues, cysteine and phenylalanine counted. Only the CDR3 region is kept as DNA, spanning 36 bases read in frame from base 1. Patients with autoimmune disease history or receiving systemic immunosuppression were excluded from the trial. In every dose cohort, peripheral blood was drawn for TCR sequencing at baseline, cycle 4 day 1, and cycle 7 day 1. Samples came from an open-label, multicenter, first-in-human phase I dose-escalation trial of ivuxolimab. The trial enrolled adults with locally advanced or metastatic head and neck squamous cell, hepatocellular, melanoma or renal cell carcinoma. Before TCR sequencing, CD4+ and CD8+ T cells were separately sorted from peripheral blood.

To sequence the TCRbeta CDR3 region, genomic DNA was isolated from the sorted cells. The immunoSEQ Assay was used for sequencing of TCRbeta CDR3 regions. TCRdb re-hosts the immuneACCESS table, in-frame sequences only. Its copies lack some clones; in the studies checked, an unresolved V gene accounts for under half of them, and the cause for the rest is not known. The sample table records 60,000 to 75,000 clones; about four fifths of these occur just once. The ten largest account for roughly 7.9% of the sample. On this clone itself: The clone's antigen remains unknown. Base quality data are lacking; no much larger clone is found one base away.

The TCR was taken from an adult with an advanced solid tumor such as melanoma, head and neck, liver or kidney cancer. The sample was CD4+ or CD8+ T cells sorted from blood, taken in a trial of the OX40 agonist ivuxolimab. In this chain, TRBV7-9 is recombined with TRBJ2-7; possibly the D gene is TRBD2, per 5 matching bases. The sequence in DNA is TGTGCCAGCAGCCGGGATCACTACGAGCAGTACTTC. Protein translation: CASSRDHYEQYF. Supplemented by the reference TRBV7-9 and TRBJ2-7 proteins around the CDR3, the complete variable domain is DTGVSQNPRHKITKRGQNVTFRCDPISEHNRLYWYRQTLGQGPEFLTYFQNEAQLEKSRLLSDRFSAERPKGSFSTLEIQRTEQGDSAMYLCASSRDHYEQYFGPGTRLTVT.